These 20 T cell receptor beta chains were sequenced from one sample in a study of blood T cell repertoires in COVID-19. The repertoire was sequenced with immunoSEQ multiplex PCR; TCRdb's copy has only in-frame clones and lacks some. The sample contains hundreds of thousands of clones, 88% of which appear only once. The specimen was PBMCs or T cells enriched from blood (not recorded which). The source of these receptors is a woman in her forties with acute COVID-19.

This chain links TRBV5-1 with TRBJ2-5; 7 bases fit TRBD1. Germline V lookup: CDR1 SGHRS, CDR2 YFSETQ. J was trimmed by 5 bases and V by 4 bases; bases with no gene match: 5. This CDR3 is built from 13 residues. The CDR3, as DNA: TGCGCCAGCAGCGCAGGGGGTGCGGAGACCCAGTACTTC. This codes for CASSAGGAETQYF.

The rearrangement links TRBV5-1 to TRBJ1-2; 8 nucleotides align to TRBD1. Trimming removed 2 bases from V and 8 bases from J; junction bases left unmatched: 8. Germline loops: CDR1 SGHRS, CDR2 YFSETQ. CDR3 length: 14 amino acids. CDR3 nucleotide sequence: TGCGCCAGCAGCTTAACGGGACAGGCGGACGGCTACACCTTC. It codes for CASSLTGQADGYTF.

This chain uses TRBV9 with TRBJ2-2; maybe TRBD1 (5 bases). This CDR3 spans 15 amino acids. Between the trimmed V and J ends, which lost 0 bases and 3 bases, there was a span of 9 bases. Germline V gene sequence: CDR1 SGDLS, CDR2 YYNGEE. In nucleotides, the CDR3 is TGTGCCAGCAGCGTAGGTCCAGGGTACACCGGGGAGCTGTTTTTT. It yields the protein CASSVGPGYTGELFF.

The CDR3 DNA sequence: TGCGCCAGCAGCGCAGAAACAGGGATTGGCTACGAGCAGTACTTC. It yields the protein CASSAETGIGYEQYF. The chain combines TRBV5-1 with TRBJ2-7; TRBD1 might be the D (6 bases). Germline lookup yields CDR1 SGHRS and CDR2 YFSETQ. V was cut by 4 bases and J by 3 bases, with 17 bases left in between. This CDR3 spans 15 amino acids.

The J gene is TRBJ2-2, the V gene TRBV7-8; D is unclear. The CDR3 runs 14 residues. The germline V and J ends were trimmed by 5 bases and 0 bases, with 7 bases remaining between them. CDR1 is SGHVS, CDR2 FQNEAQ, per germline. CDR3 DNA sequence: TGTGCCAGCAGCCGAACAACGAACACCGGGGAGCTGTTTTTT. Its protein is CASSRTTNTGELFF.

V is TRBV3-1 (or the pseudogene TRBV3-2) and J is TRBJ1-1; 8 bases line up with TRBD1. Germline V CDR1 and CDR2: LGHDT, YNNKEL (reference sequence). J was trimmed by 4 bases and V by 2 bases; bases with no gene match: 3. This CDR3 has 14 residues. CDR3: CASSQQGAGTEAFF. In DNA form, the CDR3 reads TGTGCCAGCAGCCAACAGGGGGCCGGCACTGAAGCTTTCTTT.

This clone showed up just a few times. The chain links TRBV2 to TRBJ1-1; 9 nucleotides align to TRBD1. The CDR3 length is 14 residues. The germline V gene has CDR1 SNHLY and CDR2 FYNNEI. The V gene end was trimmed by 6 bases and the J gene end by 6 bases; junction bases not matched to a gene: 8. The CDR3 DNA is TGTGCCAGCAGGTCCGGGACAGGGATCGCTGAAGCTTTCTTT. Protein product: CASRSGTGIAEAFF. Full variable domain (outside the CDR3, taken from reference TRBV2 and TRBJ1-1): EPEVTQTPSHQVTQMGQEVILRCVPISNHLYFYWYRQILGQKVEFLVSFYNNEISEKSEIFDDQFSVERPDGSNFTLKIRSTKLEDSAMYFCASRSGTGIAEAFFGQGTRLTVV.

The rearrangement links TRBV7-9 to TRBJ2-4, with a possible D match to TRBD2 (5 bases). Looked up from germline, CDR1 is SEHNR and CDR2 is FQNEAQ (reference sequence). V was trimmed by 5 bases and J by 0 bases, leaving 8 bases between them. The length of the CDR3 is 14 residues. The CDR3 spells CASSPGLAKNIQYF. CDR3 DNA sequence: TGTGCCAGCAGCCCCGGACTAGCCAAAAACATTCAGTACTTC.

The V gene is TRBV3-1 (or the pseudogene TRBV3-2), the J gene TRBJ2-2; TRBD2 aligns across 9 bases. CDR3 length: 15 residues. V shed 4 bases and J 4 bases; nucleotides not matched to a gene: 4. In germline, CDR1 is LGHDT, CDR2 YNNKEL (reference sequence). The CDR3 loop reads CASSLAGVSTGELFF. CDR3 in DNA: TGTGCCAGCAGCCTAGCGGGGGTTAGCACCGGGGAGCTGTTTTTT.

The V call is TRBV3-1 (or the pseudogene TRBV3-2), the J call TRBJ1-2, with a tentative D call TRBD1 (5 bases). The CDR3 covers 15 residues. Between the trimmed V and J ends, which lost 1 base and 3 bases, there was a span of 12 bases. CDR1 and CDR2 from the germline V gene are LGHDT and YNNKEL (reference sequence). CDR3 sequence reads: CASSQGGTGDYGYTF. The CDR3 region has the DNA TGTGCCAGCAGCCAAGGGGGGACGGGAGACTATGGCTACACCTTC.

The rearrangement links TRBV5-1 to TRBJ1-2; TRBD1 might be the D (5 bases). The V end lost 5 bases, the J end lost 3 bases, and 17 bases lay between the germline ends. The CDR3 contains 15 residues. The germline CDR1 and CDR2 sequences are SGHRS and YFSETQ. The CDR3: CASSFQGKEHYGYTF. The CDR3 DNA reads TGCGCCAGCAGTTTTCAGGGAAAAGAACACTATGGCTACACCTTC. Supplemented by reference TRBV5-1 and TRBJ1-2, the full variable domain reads KAGVTQTPRYLIKTRGQQVTLSCSPISGHRSVSWYQQTPGQGLQFLFEYFSETQRNKGNFPGRFSGRQFSNSRSEMNVSTLELGDSALYLCASSFQGKEHYGYTFGSGTRLTVV.

The CDR3 DNA is TGTGCCAGCAGCCAAGAATGGACTGAGCAGACGAATGAAAAACTGTTTTTT. Protein sequence: CASSQEWTEQTNEKLFF. The chain employs TRBV14 and TRBJ1-4; D unresolved. The CDR3 has 17 residues. V lost 0 bases, J lost 5 bases, and 16 bases lay in between. The germline V gene has CDR1 SGHDN and CDR2 FVKESK. Variable domain in full (rest from reference TRBV14 and TRBJ1-4): EAGVTQFPSHSVIEKGQTVTLRCDPISGHDNLYWYRRVMGKEIKFLLHFVKESKQDESGMPNNRFLAERTGGTYSTLKVQPAELEDSGVYFCASSQEWTEQTNEKLFFGSGTQLSVL.

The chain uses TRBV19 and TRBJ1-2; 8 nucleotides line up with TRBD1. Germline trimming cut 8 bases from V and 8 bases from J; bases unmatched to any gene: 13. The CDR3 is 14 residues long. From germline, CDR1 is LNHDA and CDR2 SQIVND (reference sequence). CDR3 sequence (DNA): TGTGCCAGTGATAGCGGACAGGGCCCGAGAGGCTACACCTTC. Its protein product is CASDSGQGPRGYTF.

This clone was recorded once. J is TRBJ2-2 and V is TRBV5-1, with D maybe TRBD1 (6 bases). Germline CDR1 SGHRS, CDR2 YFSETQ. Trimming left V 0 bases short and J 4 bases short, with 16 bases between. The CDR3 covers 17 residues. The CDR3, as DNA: TGCGCCAGCAGCTTGGGCCCCCGGGACATTTCCACCGGGGAGCTGTTTTTT. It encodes CASSLGPRDISTGELFF.

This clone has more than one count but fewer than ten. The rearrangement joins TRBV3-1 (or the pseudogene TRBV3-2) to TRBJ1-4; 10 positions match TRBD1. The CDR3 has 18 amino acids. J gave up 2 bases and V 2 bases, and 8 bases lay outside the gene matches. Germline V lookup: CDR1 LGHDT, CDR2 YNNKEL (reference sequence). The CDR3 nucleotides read TGTGCCAGCAGCCAATACGGGACAGGGGACGCTACTAATGAAAAACTGTTTTTT. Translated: CASSQYGTGDATNEKLFF.

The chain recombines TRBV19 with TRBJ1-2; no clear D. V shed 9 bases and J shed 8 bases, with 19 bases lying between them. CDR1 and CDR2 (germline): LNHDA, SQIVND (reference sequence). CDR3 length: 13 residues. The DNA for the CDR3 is TGTGCCAGAGCGCCACACAAACTGGAGGGCTACACCTTC. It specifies CARAPHKLEGYTF.

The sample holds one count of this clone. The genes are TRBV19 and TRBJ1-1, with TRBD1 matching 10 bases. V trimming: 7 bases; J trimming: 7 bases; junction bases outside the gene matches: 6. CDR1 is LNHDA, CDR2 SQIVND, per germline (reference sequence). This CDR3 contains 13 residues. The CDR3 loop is CASTTDRGGEAFF. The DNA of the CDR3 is TGTGCCAGTACCACGGACAGGGGGGGTGAAGCTTTCTTT. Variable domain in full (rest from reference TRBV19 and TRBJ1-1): DGGITQSPKYLFRKEGQNVTLSCEQNLNHDAMYWYRQDPGQGLRLIYYSQIVNDFQKGDIAEGYSVSREKKESFPLTVTSAQKNPTAFYLCASTTDRGGEAFFGQGTRLTVV.

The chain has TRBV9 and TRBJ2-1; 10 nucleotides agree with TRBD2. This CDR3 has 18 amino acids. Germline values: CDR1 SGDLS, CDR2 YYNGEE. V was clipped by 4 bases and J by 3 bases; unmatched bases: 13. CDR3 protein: CASSPYDLIAGGYNEQFF. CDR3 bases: TGTGCCAGCAGCCCCTACGACCTCATAGCGGGGGGCTACAATGAGCAGTTCTTC. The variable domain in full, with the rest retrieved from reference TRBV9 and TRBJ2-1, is DSGVTQTPKHLITATGQRVTLRCSPRSGDLSVYWYQQSLDQGLQFLIQYYNGEERAKGNILERFSAQQFPDLHSELNLSSLELGDSALYFCASSPYDLIAGGYNEQFFGPGTRLTVL.

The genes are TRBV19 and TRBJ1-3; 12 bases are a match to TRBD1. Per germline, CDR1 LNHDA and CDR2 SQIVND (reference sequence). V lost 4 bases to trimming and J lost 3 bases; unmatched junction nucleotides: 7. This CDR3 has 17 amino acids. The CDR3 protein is CASSTTGTGGFGNTIYF. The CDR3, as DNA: TGTGCCAGTAGTACTACCGGGACAGGGGGCTTTGGAAACACCATATATTTT.

CDR3 nucleotides: TGTGCCAGCAGCTTAGAATACGGTTTGACAGACAGTGGCTACACCTTC. Translation gives CASSLEYGLTDSGYTF. The V call is TRBV7-2, the J call TRBJ1-2, with D perhaps TRBD1 (5 bases). V was clipped by 1 base and J by 7 bases, with 19 bases between them. This CDR3 spans 16 amino acids. Germline V gene lookup returns CDR1 SGHTA and CDR2 FQGNSA.